This T cell receptor beta chain is drawn from a study of T cells in Graves' hyperthyroidism and ophthalmopathy. Using RNA transcripts as the source, TCR beta CDR3 regions were amplified. Initially, a first-round RT-PCR of the TCR CDR3 employed the HTBI primer set. One entry per CDR3 protein results from TCRdb running MiXCR on the multiplex PCR reads. The table has some 740,000 distinct CDR3 sequences, around 13% seen once. The CDR3 has 15 residues. V was trimmed by 0 bases and J by 6 bases, leaving 15 bases between them. Per germline, CDR1 ENHRY and CDR2 SYGVKD. The V call is TRBV10-3, the J call TRBJ2-7, with D possibly matching TRBD1 (5 bases). This TCR came from a woman aged 18-29 years with Graves' hyperthyroidism. The specimen sequenced was blood. CDR3 loop: CAISESGQGVREQYF. CDR3 nucleotide sequence: TGTGCCATCAGTGAGTCGGGGCAGGGCGTTCGCGAGCAGTACTTC.